The 2 T cell receptor beta chains listed next were all sequenced from one sample in a study of shared clonotypes between healthy human individuals. CD45RO-negative, CCR7-selected cells formed the naive CD8 fraction, which excluded terminally differentiated effector memory CD45RA+ cells. Here immunoSEQ multiplex PCR was the method, and the copy in TCRdb shows in-frame clones only, minus some. Of about 610,000 clones in the sample, about 95% were seen once. Material for sequencing was naive CD8+ T cells sorted from blood. The receptors come from a woman in her thirties in good health.

V usage is TRBV5-4 and J usage is TRBJ2-2; D may be TRBD2 (6 bases). V was shortened by 3 bases and J by 7 bases, with 7 bases between the two germline ends. Per germline, CDR1 SGHNT and CDR2 YYREEE (reference sequence). This CDR3 has 12 amino acids. The CDR3 protein is CASSSEGGELFF. In DNA, the CDR3 is TGTGCCAGCAGCTCGGAGGGCGGGGAGCTGTTTTTT.

CDR3 protein: CASSLVFSFGVADTQYF. DNA for the CDR3: TGTGCCAGCAGCTTAGTTTTTTCTTTTGGAGTCGCGGATACGCAGTATTTT. The V call is TRBV11-1, the J call TRBJ2-3; D unclear. Germline V gene sequence: CDR1 SGHAT, CDR2 FQDESV (reference sequence). The CDR3 consists of 17 residues. V gave up 1 base and J gave up 6 bases, with 20 bases separating them. Variable domain in full (rest from reference TRBV11-1 and TRBJ2-3): EAEVAQSPRYKITEKSQAVAFWCDPISGHATLYWYRQILGQGPELLVQFQDESVVDDSQLPKDRFSAERLKGVDSTLKIQPAELGDSAMYLCASSLVFSFGVADTQYFGPGTRLTVL.